Below, 9 T cell receptor beta chains from the same sample are listed, as sequenced in a study of blood T cells in healthy people across ages. It was with a sample-barcoded 5' primer and a J-beta primer mix that a second PCR of roughly 6 to 12 cycles was run. TCRdb re-derived calls from the 5' RACE reads in MiXCR, one entry per CDR3 protein. The sample yields approximately 730,000 distinct CDR3 sequences, approximately 43% seen once. The sequencing input was blood. Source of these receptors: a woman aged 55-70 years in good health.

This chain connects TRBV20-1 to TRBJ1-5; 8 positions match TRBD1. The germline gives CDR1 DFQATT, CDR2 SNEGSKA (reference sequence). V trimming: 5 bases; J trimming: 4 bases; junction bases outside the gene matches: 7. The CDR3 spans 14 residues. CDR3 amino acids: CSAQQGARNQPQHF. Here the CDR3 DNA reads TGCAGTGCTCAGCAGGGGGCGAGAAATCAGCCCCAGCATTTT.

This clonotype was detected a few times. This rearrangement joins TRBV3-1 to TRBJ2-1; 7 positions match TRBD2. This CDR3 has 16 residues. Per germline, CDR1 LGHDT and CDR2 YNNKEL (reference sequence). V lost 4 bases and J lost 0; bases outside the gene matches: 6. The CDR3 sequence is CASSPYSGGSYNEQFF. CDR3 bases: TGTGCCAGCAGCCCGTACTCGGGGGGCTCCTACAATGAGCAGTTCTTC.

The chain employs TRBV5-6 and TRBJ1-2; tentative D call: TRBD1 (5 bases). V shed 4 bases and J shed 4 bases, with 14 bases lying between them. This CDR3 region has 14 residues. CDR1 SGHDT and CDR2 YYEEEE come from the germline V gene. The CDR3 DNA reads TGTGCCAGCAGCCGTGACGGGGCCGTCTATGGCTACACCTTC. Its protein is CASSRDGAVYGYTF.

This clonotype turned up a few times. The chain uses TRBV20-1 and TRBJ1-2; 7 bases match TRBD1. With 0 bases clipped from V and 3 bases from J, the junction kept 7 bases outside the gene matches. This CDR3 has 15 residues. Germline CDR1 reads DFQATT; CDR2 reads SNEGSKA (reference sequence). CDR3 region: CSARDTAGTDYGYTF. The CDR3 region has the DNA TGCAGTGCTAGAGATACGGCCGGGACAGACTATGGCTACACCTTC.

Concerning this clonotype: At one end the junction does not follow the germline gene, possibly because of a read error. This chain links TRBV2 with TRBJ2-1; TRBD2 is a possible D gene (6 bases). The CDR3 contains 15 residues. Germline assignment: CDR1 SNHLY and CDR2 FYNNEI. CDR3 in amino acids: CANSATGQTSNEQFF. DNA of the CDR3: TGTGCCAACAGTGCCACCGGCCAGACTAGCAATGAGCAGTTCTTC.

This clonotype showed up just a few times. The chain couples TRBV7-8 to TRBJ2-6, with D unclear. Germline assignment: CDR1 SGHVS and CDR2 FQNEAQ. The CDR3 has 16 amino acids. Trimming cost V 0 bases and J 0 bases, with 6 bases left between them. CDR3 DNA: TGTGCCAGCAGCTTAGCCAGTGTCTCTGGGGCCAACGTCCTGACTTTC. Protein sequence: CASSLASVSGANVLTF.

The V call is TRBV20-1, the J call TRBJ1-6, with D uncertain. V was cut by 0 bases and J by 10 bases, with 10 bases left in between. This CDR3 comprises 13 residues. CDR1 is DFQATT and CDR2 is SNEGSKA in the germline V gene (reference sequence). The DNA for the CDR3 is TGCAGTGCTAGAGATATCCAGGTGTCACCCCTCCACTTT. This encodes CSARDIQVSPLHF.

The CDR3, as DNA: TGTGCCAGCAGCGTGGGGGACTACTTCCAACAAGCAGGCGCGCAGTATTTT. This codes for CASSVGDYFQQAGAQYF. This chain joins TRBV9 and TRBJ2-3; TRBD2 matches at 7 bases. This CDR3 has 17 residues. Germline V CDR1 and CDR2: SGDLS, YYNGEE. The trim removed 2 bases at V and 10 bases at J, leaving 19 bases unmatched.

V gene TRBV4-2 combines with J gene TRBJ2-5; the D gene is possibly TRBD1 (6 bases). Germline CDR1 reads LGHNA; CDR2 reads YNFKEQ. The CDR3 spans 15 residues. V shed 10 bases and J shed 0 bases, with 18 bases lying between them. The CDR3 nucleotides are TGTGCCACCCCCCAGGGGCCCCCTTACCAAGAGACCCAGTACTTC. Its protein product is CATPQGPPYQETQYF.